Below are 10 T cell receptor beta chains sequenced from a single sample in a study of blood T cell repertoires in COVID-19. Only in-frame clones appear in the TCRdb table, and some are missing; sequencing was by immunoSEQ multiplex PCR. The table lists over 110,000 clones, approximately 81% of them singletons. The specimen was peripheral blood. These receptor sequences come from a human donor in a cohort sampled during active COVID-19.

This clone has just a few counts. The rearrangement links TRBV7-9 to TRBJ2-7, with 9 bases matching TRBD2. This CDR3 is 14 amino acids long. CDR1 is SEHNR and CDR2 is FQNEAQ in the germline V gene (reference sequence). Unmatched junction bases numbered 0, after V lost 3 bases and J lost 0 bases. The DNA for the CDR3 is TGTGCCAGCAGCTTTAGCGGGAGCTCCTACGAGCAGTACTTC. This gives the protein CASSFSGSSYEQYF.

The rearrangement links TRBV18 to TRBJ2-5, with 12 bases identical to TRBD1. The ends lost 1 base at V and 5 bases at J; junction bases unmatched: 11. This CDR3 region has 18 residues. The germline V gene encodes CDR1 KGHSH and CDR2 LQKENI. The CDR3 coding sequence is TGTGCCAGCTCACCACTTCCGGGGACAGGGGGCGTTATGGAGACCCAGTACTTC. It is translated as CASSPLPGTGGVMETQYF.

The chain couples TRBV7-8 to TRBJ2-7; tentatively, D is TRBD2 (6 bases). This CDR3 is 14 amino acids long. Per the germline V gene, CDR1 is SGHVS and CDR2 is FQNEAQ. Trimming removed 5 bases at V and 3 bases at J, with 14 bases between. CDR3 sequence (DNA): TGTGCCAGCAGCACTTTGGGGGACTTCTACGAGCAGTACTTC. Translation gives CASSTLGDFYEQYF.

The genes are TRBV2 and TRBJ1-6, with a weak D call TRBD1 (5 bases). The CDR3 is 14 amino acids. Germline V gene sequence: CDR1 SNHLY, CDR2 FYNNEI. The V gene lost 3 bases and the J gene lost 9 bases, with 12 bases spanning the gap. The CDR3 region has the DNA TGTGCCAGCAGTGAGACTCTGGGGGGTTCACCCCTCCACTTT. Amino acids: CASSETLGGSPLHF.

In its sample, this clone was seen a few times. V gene TRBV29-1 combines with J gene TRBJ2-7; 12 nucleotides agree with TRBD2. With V trimmed by 4 bases and J by 0 bases, 13 bases remained unmatched. CDR1 SQVTM and CDR2 ANQGSEA come from the germline V gene. There are 18 residues in the CDR3. The CDR3 here is CSVGDPATSGRLSYEQYF. In DNA, the CDR3 is TGCAGCGTTGGAGACCCAGCTACTAGCGGGAGGCTCTCCTACGAGCAGTACTTC.

A word on this clone: The same CDR3 arises from other DNA sequences in this sample as well. This chain uses TRBV5-1 with TRBJ2-7; a possible D gene is TRBD2 (6 bases). The CDR3 consists of 14 residues. Germline CDR1 reads SGHRS; CDR2 reads YFSETQ. Trimming took 0 bases from V and 0 from J, leaving 7 bases between them. The CDR3 DNA reads TGCGCCAGCAGCTTGGGGGGAGGCTCCTACGAGCAGTACTTC. Its translation is CASSLGGGSYEQYF.

The chain combines TRBV27 with TRBJ2-7, with D possibly matching TRBD1 (5 bases). V lost 6 bases and J lost 1, with 13 bases in between. The CDR3 is 14 residues long. CDR1 and CDR2 (germline): MNHEY, SMNVEV (reference sequence). CDR3 residues: CASRPTGISYEQYF. CDR3 sequence (DNA): TGTGCCAGCAGGCCTACAGGTATATCCTACGAGCAGTACTTC.

This chain links TRBV6-6 with TRBJ2-7; tentative D call: TRBD1 (7 bases). Trimming removed 10 bases from V and 4 bases from J, with 17 bases in between. CDR1 is MNHNY and CDR2 is SVGAGI in the germline V gene (reference sequence). This CDR3 contains 13 residues. CDR3 DNA sequence: TGTGCCACGATGCGGGACAGCACATACGAGCAGTACTTC. Residues: CATMRDSTYEQYF.

The chain links TRBV2 to TRBJ1-5, with D perhaps TRBD1 (5 bases). Germline values: CDR1 SNHLY, CDR2 FYNNEI. CDR3 length: 15 amino acids. V was shortened by 3 bases and J by 1 base, with 10 bases between the two germline ends. The chain's CDR3 is CASSDSRTSNQPQHF. The CDR3 nucleotides are TGTGCCAGCAGTGACTCCAGGACAAGCAATCAGCCCCAGCATTTT.

The chain employs TRBV29-1 and TRBJ1-1, with D maybe TRBD1 (6 bases). Trimming pared 6 bases from V and 1 base from J, leaving 12 bases between. CDR1 and CDR2 (germline): SQVTM, ANQGSEA. This CDR3 contains 13 residues. The CDR3 DNA follows: TGCAGCGTCGCGACAGGCCGGAACACTGAAGCTTTCTTT. Amino acid sequence: CSVATGRNTEAFF.